The clone carrying this TCR beta chain turned up a few times. The data were obtained in a study of cytomegalovirus exposure and HLA in healthy donors. From germline, CDR1 is SGHNT and CDR2 YYREEE (reference sequence). CDR3 size: 13 residues. V shed 2 bases and J shed 10 bases, with 15 bases lying between them. The PCR had 60 Vbeta and 13 Jbeta primers. Sequenced by immunoSEQ multiplex PCR; TCRdb stores in-frame clones only, minus some. There are 180,000 or so clones in the sample; approximately 79% occur only once, and more than 12% lies in the top ten. Sequencing used PBMCs. The TCR was taken from a man in his fifties in good health and CMV-seropositive. This chain connects TRBV5-4 to TRBJ1-1; a weak D match, TRBD1 (6 bases). For the CDR3, the DNA is TGTGCCAGCAGCTTCTACAGGGATGGGGGAGCTTTCTTT. It yields the protein CASSFYRDGGAFF.